This T cell receptor beta chain was sequenced for a study of CD8 T cells in seronegative destructive rheumatoid arthritis (dated by TCRdb to 2020 to 2021). As for the study more broadly: At the time of sampling, biological drugs were being given to seven out of the eight CND-RA patients. Peripheral CD8+ TCRbeta repertoires of CCP-negative destructive rheumatoid arthritis (CND-RA) patients were compared with newly diagnosed seropositive RA, seronegative RA and healthy controls. Comparison cohorts of seropositive RA, seronegative RA and healthy controls came from an earlier published TCRbeta dataset rather than new sequencing. Results and caveats for the whole study, not just this receptor: Once age was adjusted for, the CD8+ TCRbeta repertoires of CND-RA patients appeared less diverse and more clonal than the repertoires of other RA subtypes. The authors read the apparently distinct set of enriched public clonotypes carried by CND-RA patients as support for a separate disease subset. More CMV-reactive and fewer influenza A-reactive CD8+ TCRbeta sequences were observed in CND-RA repertoires than in controls and other RA subtypes. The study acknowledged the small size of the CND-RA cohort as a limitation. In the absence of diagnostic samples, TCR repertoire differences may be partly attributable to poor disease control over the years rather than being present at onset. Across the 100,000 to 150,000 clonotypes tested, no public clonotype enrichment remained significant after Benjamini-Hochberg correction.

Relative to germline, V is missing 8 bases and J is missing 11 bases, with 11 bases of the junction outside any gene match. From its cysteine to its phenylalanine, the CDR3 spans 13 amino acids. Only the CDR3 DNA stays, 39 bases, in frame from base 1. The germline V gene sets CDR1 to MNHNS and CDR2 to SASEGT. Comment on this clone: Its antigen is currently not known. Base qualities are not recorded, but no much larger clone differs from it by a single base.

Genomic DNA from CD8+ cells was used for TCRbeta sequencing according to the manufacturer's instructions. A genomics technology centre in Finland ran the TCRbeta sequencing, which was done with the immunoSEQ assay. Under the source paper's analysis protocol: The clonotype tables produced by the immunoSEQ preprocessing pipeline were converted into VDJtools format, and any non-productive clonotypes were filtered out. Samples below 10,000 reads were excluded and the rest subsampled to 10,000 reads; most of the eight CND-RA samples passed. The VDJtools CalcDiversityStats function was applied to data subsampled to 10,000 reads to calculate Shannon-Wiener, Simpson and clonality indices. To infer antigen specificity, non-singleton TCRbeta clonotypes were hard-matched against VDJdb, meaning no mismatches were allowed. CDR3 sequences differing by one amino acid (Hamming distance 1) were grouped into clusters with potentially shared antigen targets. Public clonotypes were tested for group enrichment with one-sided Fisher's exact tests after resampling groups to six samples, repeated ten times. Entries here come from immuneACCESS through TCRdb and include only in-frame sequences with V and J called. Some clones fail to appear in such tables; in the studies checked, an unresolved V gene covers under half of the shortfall, and the cause of the remainder is unknown. V and J calls and clone size are given by that table; D and trimming were obtained from the DNA. The sample table lists thousands of clones, under 80% of them with a count of one. Over 30% of the sample is taken by the ten largest.

CND-RA patients were negative for the clinical CCP2 antibody test, and joint destruction progressed despite active therapy. Every CND-RA patient showed typical joint destruction in the wrists and ankles and had failed conventional anti-rheumatic therapy. CND-RA patients were sampled after long disease histories, spanning decades in several cases, rather than at diagnosis. Each patient provided about 50 millilitres of EDTA-anticoagulated peripheral blood. Density gradient separation with Ficoll-Paque PLUS was used to isolate peripheral blood mononuclear cells. Using AutoMACS magnetic bead positive selection, CD8+ cells were isolated from either fresh or cryopreserved PBMCs, and flow cytometry was used to check purity. Genomic DNA was extracted using Nucleospin Tissue or Tissue XS kits and then quantified on a Qubit 2.0 fluorometer.

Recombination linked TRBV6-1 to TRBJ1-1; a stretch of 10 junction bases matches TRBD1. The TCR comes from a woman aged 50-70 years with seronegative destructive rheumatoid arthritis. Material for sequencing was CD8+ T cells from blood. The nucleotides read TGTGCCAGCGGGACAGGGGACACCCGTGAGGCTTTCTTT. Its protein product is CASGTGDTREAFF.